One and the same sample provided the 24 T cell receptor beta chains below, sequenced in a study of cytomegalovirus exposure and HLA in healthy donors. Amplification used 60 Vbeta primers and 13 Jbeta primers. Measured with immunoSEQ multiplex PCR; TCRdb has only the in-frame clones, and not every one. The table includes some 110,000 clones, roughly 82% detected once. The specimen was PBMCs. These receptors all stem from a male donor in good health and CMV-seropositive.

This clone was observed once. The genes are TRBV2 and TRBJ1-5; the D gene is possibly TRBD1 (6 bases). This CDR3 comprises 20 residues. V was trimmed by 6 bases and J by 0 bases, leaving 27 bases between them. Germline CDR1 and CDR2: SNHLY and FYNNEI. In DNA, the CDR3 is TGTGCCAGCAGCGCTATTAAGAAGACCCCCGGGACAACTAGCAATCAGCCCCAGCATTTT. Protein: CASSAIKKTPGTTSNQPQHF.

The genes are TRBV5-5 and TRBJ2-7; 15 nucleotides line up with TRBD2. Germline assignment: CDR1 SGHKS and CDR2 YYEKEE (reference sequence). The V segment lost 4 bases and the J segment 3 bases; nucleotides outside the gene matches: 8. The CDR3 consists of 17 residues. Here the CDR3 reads CASSQGLAGGGVYEQYF. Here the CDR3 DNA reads TGTGCCAGCAGCCAAGGACTAGCGGGAGGGGGTGTCTACGAGCAGTACTTC.

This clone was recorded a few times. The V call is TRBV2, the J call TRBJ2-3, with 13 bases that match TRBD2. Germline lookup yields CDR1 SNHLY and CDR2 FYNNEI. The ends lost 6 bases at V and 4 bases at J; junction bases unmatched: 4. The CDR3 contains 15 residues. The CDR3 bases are TGTGCCAGCAGCGTAGGGACTAGCGGGGCAGATACGCAGTATTTT. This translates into CASSVGTSGADTQYF.

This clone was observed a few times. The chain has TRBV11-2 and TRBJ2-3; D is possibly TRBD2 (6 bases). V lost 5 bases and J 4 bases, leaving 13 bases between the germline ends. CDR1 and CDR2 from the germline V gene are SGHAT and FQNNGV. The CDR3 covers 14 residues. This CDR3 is CASSQAGGADTQYF. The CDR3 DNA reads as TGTGCCAGCAGCCAGGCCGGAGGGGCAGATACGCAGTATTTT.

The CDR3 nucleotides are TGTGCCAGCAGCGCTCCGGGACAGAACACCGGGGAGCTGTTTTTT. Its translation is CASSAPGQNTGELFF. The chain couples TRBV7-2 to TRBJ2-2; D might be TRBD1 (6 bases). Germline lookup yields CDR1 SGHTA and CDR2 FQGNSA. CDR3 length: 15 residues. V lost 5 bases and J lost 1, with 11 bases in between. Based on the CDR3 plus reference TRBV7-2 and TRBJ2-2, the full variable domain is GAGVSQSPSNKVTEKGKDVELRCDPISGHTALYWYRQSLGQGLEFLIYFQGNSAPDKSGLPSDRFSAERTGGSVSTLTIQRTQQEDSAVYLCASSAPGQNTGELFFGEGSRLTVL.

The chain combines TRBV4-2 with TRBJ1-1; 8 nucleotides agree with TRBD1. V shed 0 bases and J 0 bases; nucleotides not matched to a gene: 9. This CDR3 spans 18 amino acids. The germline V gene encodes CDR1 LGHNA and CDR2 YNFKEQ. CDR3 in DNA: TGTGCCAGCAGCCAAGATCAAGGGACAGGATACATGAACACTGAAGCTTTCTTT. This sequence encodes CASSQDQGTGYMNTEAFF.

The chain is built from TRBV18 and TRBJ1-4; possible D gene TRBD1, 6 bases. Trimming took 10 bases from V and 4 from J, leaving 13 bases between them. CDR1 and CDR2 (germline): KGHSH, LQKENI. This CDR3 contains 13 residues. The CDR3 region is CATQTGDNEKLFF. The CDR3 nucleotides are TGTGCCACCCAGACAGGAGATAATGAAAAACTGTTTTTT. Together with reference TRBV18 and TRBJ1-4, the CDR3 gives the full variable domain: NAGVMQNPRHLVRRRGQEARLRCSPMKGHSHVYWYRQLPEEGLKFMVYLQKENIIDESGMPKERFSAEFPKEGPSILRIQQVVRGDSAAYFCATQTGDNEKLFFGSGTQLSVL.

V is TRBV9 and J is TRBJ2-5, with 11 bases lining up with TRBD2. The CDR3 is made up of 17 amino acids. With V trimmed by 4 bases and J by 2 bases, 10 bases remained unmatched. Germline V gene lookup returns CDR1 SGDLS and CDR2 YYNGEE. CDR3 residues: CASSPWLAGGGQETQYF. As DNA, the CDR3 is TGTGCCAGCAGCCCTTGGCTAGCGGGGGGAGGACAAGAGACCCAGTACTTC.

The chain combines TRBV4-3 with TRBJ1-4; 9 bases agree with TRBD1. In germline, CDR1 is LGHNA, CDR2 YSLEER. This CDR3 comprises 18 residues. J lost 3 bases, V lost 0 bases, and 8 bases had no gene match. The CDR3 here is CASSQDSDRGYSNEKLFF. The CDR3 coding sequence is TGCGCCAGCAGCCAAGATTCAGACAGGGGGTACTCTAATGAAAAACTGTTTTTT.

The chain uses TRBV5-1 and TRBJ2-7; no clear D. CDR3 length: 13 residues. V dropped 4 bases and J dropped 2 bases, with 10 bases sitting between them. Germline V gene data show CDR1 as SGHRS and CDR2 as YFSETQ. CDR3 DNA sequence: TGCGCCAGCAGCGCCCGCCAGACCTACGAGCAGTACTTC. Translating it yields CASSARQTYEQYF.

CDR3 in amino acids: CASSPRAWGYGYTF. The CDR3, as DNA: TGTGCCAGCAGCCCCAGGGCTTGGGGCTATGGCTACACCTTC. The chain uses TRBV6-5 and TRBJ1-2; D may be TRBD1 (5 bases). In germline, CDR1 is MNHEY, CDR2 SVGAGI. Trimming stripped 6 bases from V and 4 bases from J, with 15 bases between. This CDR3 has 14 residues.

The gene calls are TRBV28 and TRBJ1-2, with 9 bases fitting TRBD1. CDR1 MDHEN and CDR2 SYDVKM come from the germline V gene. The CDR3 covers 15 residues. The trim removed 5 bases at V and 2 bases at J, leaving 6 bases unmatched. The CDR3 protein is CASSNSDRGNYGYTF. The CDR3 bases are TGTGCCAGCAGTAACTCTGACAGGGGGAACTATGGCTACACCTTC.

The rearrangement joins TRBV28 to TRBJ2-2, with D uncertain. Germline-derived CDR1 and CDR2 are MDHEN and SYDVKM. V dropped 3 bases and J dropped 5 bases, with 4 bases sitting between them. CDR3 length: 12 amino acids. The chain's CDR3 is CASSFSTGELFF. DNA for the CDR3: TGTGCCAGCAGTTTCAGTACCGGGGAGCTGTTTTTT.

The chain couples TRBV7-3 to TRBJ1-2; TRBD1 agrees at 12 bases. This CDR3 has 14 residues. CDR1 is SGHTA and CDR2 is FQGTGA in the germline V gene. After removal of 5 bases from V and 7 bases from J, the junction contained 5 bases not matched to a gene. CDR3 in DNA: TGTGCCAGCAGCGCGGGACAGGGGGCGGGTGGCTACACCTTC. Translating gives CASSAGQGAGGYTF.

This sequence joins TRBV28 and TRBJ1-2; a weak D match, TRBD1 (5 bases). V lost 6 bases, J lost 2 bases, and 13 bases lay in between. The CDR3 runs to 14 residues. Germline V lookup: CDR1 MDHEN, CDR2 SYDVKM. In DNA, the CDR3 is TGTGCCAGCAGAAAACCGACAGAGAACTATGGCTACACCTTC. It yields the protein CASRKPTENYGYTF.

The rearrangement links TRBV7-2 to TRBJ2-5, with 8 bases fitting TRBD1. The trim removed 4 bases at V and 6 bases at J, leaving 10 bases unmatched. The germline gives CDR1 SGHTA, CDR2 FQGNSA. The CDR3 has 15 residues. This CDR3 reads CASSSGRTGLKTQYF. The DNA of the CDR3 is TGTGCCAGCAGCTCCGGCCGGACAGGGTTAAAGACCCAGTACTTC.

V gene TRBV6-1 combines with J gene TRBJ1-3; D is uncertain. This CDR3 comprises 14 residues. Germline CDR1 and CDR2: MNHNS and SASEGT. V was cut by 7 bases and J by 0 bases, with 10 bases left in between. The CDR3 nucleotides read TGTGCCAGCACCATGGGCATCTCTGGAAACACCATATATTTT. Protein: CASTMGISGNTIYF.

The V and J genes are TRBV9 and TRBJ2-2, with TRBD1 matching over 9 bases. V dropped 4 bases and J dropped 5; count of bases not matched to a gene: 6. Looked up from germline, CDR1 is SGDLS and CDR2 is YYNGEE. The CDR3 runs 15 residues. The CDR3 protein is CASSLQGQGTGELFF. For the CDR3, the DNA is TGTGCCAGCAGCCTCCAGGGACAGGGTACCGGGGAGCTGTTTTTT.

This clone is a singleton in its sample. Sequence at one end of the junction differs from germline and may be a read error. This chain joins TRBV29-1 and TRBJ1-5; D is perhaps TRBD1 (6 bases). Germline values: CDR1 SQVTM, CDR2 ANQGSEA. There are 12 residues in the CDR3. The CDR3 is CSASGDRGSQNF. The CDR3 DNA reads TGCAGCGCTTCAGGGGATAGAGGGTCCCAGAATTTT.

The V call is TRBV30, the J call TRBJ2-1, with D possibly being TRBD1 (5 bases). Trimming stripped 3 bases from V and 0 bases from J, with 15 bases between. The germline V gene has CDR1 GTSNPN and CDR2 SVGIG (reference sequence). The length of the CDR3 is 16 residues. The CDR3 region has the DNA TGTGCCTGGAGCTTGGGGCGGTTGAGCTCCTACAATGAGCAGTTCTTC. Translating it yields CAWSLGRLSSYNEQFF.

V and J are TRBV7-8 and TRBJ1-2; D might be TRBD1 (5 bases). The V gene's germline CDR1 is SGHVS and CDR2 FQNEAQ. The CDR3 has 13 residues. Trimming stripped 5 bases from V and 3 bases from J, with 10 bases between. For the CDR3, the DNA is TGTGCCAGCAGCCCACAGGTTTACTATGGCTACACCTTC. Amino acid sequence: CASSPQVYYGYTF.

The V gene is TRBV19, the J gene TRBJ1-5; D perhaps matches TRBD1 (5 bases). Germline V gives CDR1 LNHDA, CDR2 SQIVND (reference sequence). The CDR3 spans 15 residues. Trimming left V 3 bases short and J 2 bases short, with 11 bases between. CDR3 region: CASSMVGRGNQPQHF. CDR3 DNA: TGTGCCAGTAGTATGGTAGGCAGGGGCAATCAGCCCCAGCATTTT. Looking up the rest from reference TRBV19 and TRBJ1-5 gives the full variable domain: DGGITQSPKYLFRKEGQNVTLSCEQNLNHDAMYWYRQDPGQGLRLIYYSQIVNDFQKGDIAEGYSVSREKKESFPLTVTSAQKNPTAFYLCASSMVGRGNQPQHFGDGTRLSIL.

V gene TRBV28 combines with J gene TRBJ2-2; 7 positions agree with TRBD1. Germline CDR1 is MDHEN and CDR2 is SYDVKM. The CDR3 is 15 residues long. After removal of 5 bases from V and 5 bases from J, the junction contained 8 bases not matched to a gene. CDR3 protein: CASSLRDRVTGELFF. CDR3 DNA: TGTGCCAGCAGTCTCCGGGACAGAGTAACCGGGGAGCTGTTTTTT.

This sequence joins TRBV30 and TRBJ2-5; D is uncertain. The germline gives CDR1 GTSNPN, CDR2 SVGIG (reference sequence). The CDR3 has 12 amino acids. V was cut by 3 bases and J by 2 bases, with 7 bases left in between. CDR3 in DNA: TGTGCCTGGAGCGCCGGGCAAGAGACCCAGTACTTC. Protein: CAWSAGQETQYF.